One TCR beta chain is described in this entry. Its antigen remains unidentified. No quality values exist for individual bases; no much larger clone is one base distant. The sample is drawn from a study of blood T cell repertoires in COVID-19 (dated by TCRdb to 2018 to 2021). In terms of the full investigation: Samples covering the acute and convalescent phases of COVID-19 were provided by collaborators in the United States, Italy and Spain. The material from the prospective study consisted of cDNA or gDNA derived from T cells, B-cell-depleted T cells, or PBMCs. Subjects who had been exposed to COVID-19, were actively infected with it, or had recovered from it provided the deeply sampled blood TCRbeta repertoires that made up the dataset. The repertoires were released in a freely available public database intended as a resource for research on the immune response to SARS-CoV-2. Samples came from the ongoing ImmuneRACE study (first 160 participants) plus 1,254 subjects from 6 global collaborators. The sample metadata nearly always contained a de-identified subject ID, COVID-19 status, age in years and sex. Where HLA class I and class II types were available, the types were taken from metadata supplied by the sample provider, not from assay-based typing.

One collaborating source in Seattle enrolled patients during active infection and followed them longitudinally through the course of disease. Each collaborating institution followed its own protocols to collect whole blood in K2EDTA tubes. Collaborator samples were shipped for TCRbeta analysis as frozen whole blood, isolated PBMCs, or DNA extracted from either sample type. Reading from cysteine to phenylalanine, the CDR3 counts 14 amino acids. Just the 42-base CDR3 DNA is kept, in frame starting at base 1. V is pared back by 0 bases and J by 7 bases, with 9 bases lying between the germline termini. Based on the germline V gene, the CDR1 and CDR2 sequences are ENHRY and SYGVKD. The immunoSEQ Assay, a bias-controlled multiplex PCR, was used to amplify TCRbeta CDR3 regions from genomic DNA. The authors processed their data as follows. The number of nucleated cells in each sample was estimated from the amplification of reference gene primers within the assay. Sequence reads were collapsed and filtered to measure the absolute abundance of every unique TCRbeta CDR3 rearrangement. For each sample, productive Simpson clonality was calculated as the square root of Simpson's diversity index across productive rearrangements. What TCRdb holds here is the immuneACCESS table cut down to in-frame rearrangements. Part of the clones is not present; checked against another copy, under half of the missing clones reflect an unresolved V gene, and the others are unexplained. From that table come the V and J calls and clone size; the DNA was used to work out D and trimming. The table for this sample lists 75,000 to 85,000 clones; about 85% of them were counted only once. The top ten constitute 10% to 11% of the sample.

Summary of the overall study and its limitations: The quantity of clinical and demographic metadata differed by source and by participant and was supplied without curation.

The TCR sequence derives from a man aged 55 to 70 with COVID-19, enrolled during active disease. Rearrangement joined TRBV10-3 to TRBJ2-2; matching of 6 bases hints at TRBD2 as the D gene. Material: peripheral blood. The CDR3 region has the sequence CAISESREIGELFF. DNA sequence: TGTGCCATCAGTGAGTCCCGGGAGATCGGGGAGCTGTTTTTT.